These T cell receptor beta chains were read from a single sample in a study of T cell changes during pregnancy in multiple sclerosis. The table came from immunoSEQ multiplex PCR; TCRdb's copy has only in-frame clones and leaves some out. Altogether roughly 67,000 clones are present, approximately 89% being singletons, with the ten largest covering 1.4% to 1.5%. Sample: peripheral blood, taken in the second trimester of pregnancy. The receptor set was obtained from a female donor with multiple sclerosis, enrolled in a pregnancy study. The CDR3 runs from the conserved cysteine through the conserved F or W. A D gene is named only where the DNA matches it firmly. Where a row states a size, it is once, few, many or the class of an expanded clone; other rows omit it.

j_call v_call d_call clone_size cdr3_aa cdr3_nt
TRBJ2-2 TRBV30 NA NA CAWSGEWGGVRSGELFF TGTGCCTGGAGTGGAGAGTGGGGGGGCGTCAGGTCCGGGGAGCTGTTTTTT
TRBJ1-1 TRBV30 NA NA CAWEPGGSSEAFF TGTGCCTGGGAGCCGGGGGGGTCCAGTGAAGCTTTCTTT
TRBJ2-7 TRBV7-3 NA NA CASSLWPTYEQYF TGTGCCAGCAGCTTATGGCCGACCTACGAGCAGTACTTC
TRBJ2-7 TRBV18 NA NA CASSPTTYEQYF TGTGCCAGCTCACCGACAACCTACGAGCAGTACTTC
TRBJ1-2 TRBV19 TRBD1 NA CASSSPWTGAIYGYTF TGTGCCAGTAGTTCCCCCTGGACAGGCGCAATCTATGGCTACACCTTC
TRBJ2-5 TRBV12-5 TRBD2 NA CASGFAGTSGGGETQYF TGTGCTAGTGGTTTTGCCGGGACTAGCGGGGGTGGGGAGACCCAGTACTTC
TRBJ2-5 TRBV19 NA NA CASSHTLAPMKTQYF TGTGCCAGTAGTCACACCTTAGCGCCGATGAAGACCCAGTACTTC
TRBJ2-6 TRBV6-4 NA once CASSDSGQEFSGANVLTF TGTGCCAGCAGTGATAGCGGACAGGAGTTCTCTGGGGCCAACGTCCTGACTTTC
TRBJ1-5 TRBV6-1 NA NA CASSETSGDNQPQHF TGTGCCAGCAGTGAAACGTCAGGGGACAATCAGCCCCAGCATTTT
TRBJ2-2 TRBV6-8 TRBD1 once CASSSSGTGVKVPGELFF TGTGCCAGCAGTTCCTCCGGGACAGGGGTAAAAGTTCCCGGGGAGCTGTTTTTT
TRBJ2-2 TRBV30 NA NA CAWSVPGDNTGELFF TGTGCCTGGAGTGTACCGGGGGACAACACCGGGGAGCTGTTTTTT
TRBJ2-3 TRBV6-1 TRBD2 once CASSEAGGGAYGTDTQYF TGTGCCAGCAGTGAAGCAGGCGGGGGGGCGTATGGCACAGATACGCAGTATTTT
TRBJ1-1 TRBV5-6 NA NA CASSFFRSSTEAFF TGTGCCAGCAGCTTTTTTCGGAGTTCCACTGAAGCTTTCTTT
TRBJ1-1 TRBV4-3 NA NA CASSQDRGFEAFF TGCGCCAGCAGCCAAGATCGGGGATTTGAAGCTTTCTTT
TRBJ1-1 TRBV7-9 TRBD1 NA CASSRRQGPLWAFF TGTGCCAGCAGCCGCCGACAGGGGCCTCTTTGGGCTTTCTTT
TRBJ2-2 TRBV27 TRBD1 NA CASSLYLGTGWLTGELFF TGTGCCAGCAGTTTATATTTGGGGACAGGATGGTTGACCGGGGAGCTGTTTTTT
TRBJ1-2 TRBV7-9 TRBD1 NA CASSLDRDRLNYGYTF TGTGCCAGCAGCTTAGATAGGGACAGACTTAACTATGGCTACACCTTC
TRBJ2-5 TRBV5-8 TRBD1 once CASSFRDRQETQYF TGTGCCAGCAGCTTCCGGGACAGACAAGAGACCCAGTACTTC
TRBJ2-3 TRBV10-3 TRBD2 NA CAISGTEERGAKLLTSTDTQYF TGTGCCATCAGTGGTACGGAGGAGCGGGGGGCCAAACTCCTCACTAGCACAGATACGCAGTATTTT
TRBJ1-1 TRBV6-5 TRBD1 NA CASSFSDRAHTEAFF TGTGCCAGCAGCTTTAGCGACAGGGCACACACTGAAGCTTTCTTT
TRBJ2-3 TRBV29-1 TRBD2 NA CSVERLAARTDTQYF TGCAGCGTAGAACGACTAGCGGCTCGCACAGATACGCAGTATTTT
TRBJ1-3 TRBV6-1 TRBD1 NA CASSESGQRSGNTIYF TGTGCCAGCAGTGAATCGGGACAGCGCTCTGGAAACACCATATATTTT
TRBJ2-3 TRBV11-2 NA NA CASSPSRGGLGTQYF TGTGCCAGCTCCCCTTCGAGGGGGGGCCTAGGTACGCAGTATTTT